This is a list of T cell receptor beta chains from one sample in a study of blood T cell repertoires in COVID-19. Measured with immunoSEQ multiplex PCR; TCRdb has only the in-frame clones, and not every one. The table includes around 450,000 clones, 87% detected once. The sequencing input was PBMCs or T cells enriched from blood (not recorded which). These receptors were obtained from a woman aged 18-29 years who had recovered from COVID-19. Both conserved end residues are part of each CDR3. D genes are given only for firm matches. Some rows mark clone size as missing; the rest say once, few, many or name a class of expanded clone.

D gene	V gene	J gene	clone size	CDR3 protein	CDR3 DNA
TRBD1	TRBV7-2	TRBJ1-2	once	CASRRVGQGLNYGYTF	TGTGCCAGCAGGAGAGTTGGACAGGGCCTCAACTATGGCTACACCTTC
TRBD1	TRBV4-1	TRBJ1-2	once	CASSQGQGLSGYTF	TGCGCCAGCAGCCAAGGACAGGGATTGAGTGGCTACACCTTC
-	TRBV27	TRBJ2-7	-	CASSLSFGGYEQYF	TGTGCCAGCAGTTTATCGTTCGGGGGCTACGAGCAGTACTTC
TRBD1	TRBV5-4	TRBJ2-3	-	CASSSRDRVGTDTQYF	TGTGCCAGCAGCTCCCGGGACAGGGTCGGCACAGATACGCAGTATTTT
-	TRBV27	TRBJ1-2	-	CASSWYASGGYTF	TGTGCCAGCAGTTGGTACGCGTCGGGTGGCTACACCTTC
TRBD2	TRBV6-5	TRBJ2-4	-	CASRQNGGADIQYF	TGTGCCAGCAGACAAAACGGGGGGGCGGACATTCAGTACTTC
-	TRBV11-3	TRBJ1-4	-	CASSLELRQFNEKLFF	TGTGCCAGCAGCTTGGAGCTTAGGCAATTTAATGAAAAACTGTTTTTT
-	TRBV28	TRBJ1-5	-	CASRRDSNQPQHF	TGTGCCAGCAGGAGGGATAGCAATCAGCCCCAGCATTTT
TRBD2	TRBV5-1	TRBJ2-7	-	CASSLSASGGYEQYF	TGCGCCAGCAGCTTGTCGGCTAGCGGGGGTTACGAGCAGTACTTC
-	TRBV6-1	TRBJ1-6	-	CASSESALSVLHF	TGTGCCAGCAGTGAATCAGCTCTTAGCGTCCTCCACTTT
TRBD2	TRBV2	TRBJ2-2	few	CASTGDIVAGGTGELFF	TGTGCCAGCACTGGCGATATTGTAGCGGGGGGCACCGGGGAGCTGTTTTTT